This passage covers 21 T cell receptor beta chains from one sample sequenced in a study of monozygotic twins with inflammatory bowel disease. One entry per CDR3 protein, without DNA, is what TCRdb gives after re-calling the 5' RACE reads. The data include approximately 150,000 distinct CDR3 sequences; the top ten clones carry 6.5% to 9%. The sample consisted of blood. The receptors originated from a human donor with ulcerative colitis or Crohn's disease, or a healthy co-twin of an affected twin (not recorded which).

V gene TRBV9 combines with J gene TRBJ2-3; TCRdb lists TRBD2, though no DNA is available to test this call. Germline V CDR1 and CDR2: SGDLS, YYNGEE. The CDR3 contains 13 residues. CDR3 loop: CASSGDLTDTQYF.

The chain combines TRBV7-9 with TRBJ1-1. The CDR3 has 12 residues. Germline V gene lookup returns CDR1 SEHNR and CDR2 FQNEAQ (reference sequence). CDR3 amino acids: CASADSSTEAFF.

The chain employs TRBV11-2 and TRBJ1-1; TCRdb proposes TRBD1, but this gene call is untestable without DNA. Germline lookup yields CDR1 SGHAT and CDR2 FQNNGV. The CDR3 has 14 residues. CDR3 in amino acids: CASSLVGQYSEAFF.

The chain carries TRBV9 and TRBJ2-2; the D gene TCRdb calls, TRBD1, cannot be checked with no DNA. Germline V gene sequence: CDR1 SGDLS, CDR2 YYNGEE. The CDR3 consists of 14 residues. The CDR3 loop is CASSTRTGAGELFF.

The chain links TRBV5-4 to TRBJ2-5; there is no DNA to check the TCRdb D call of TRBD2. This CDR3 has 15 residues. Per germline, CDR1 SGHNT and CDR2 YYREEE (reference sequence). CDR3 sequence reads: CASSLGLATEETQYF.

The rearrangement uses TRBV7-6 and TRBJ1-3; TCRdb's D call, TRBD1, is unchecked because there is no DNA. The CDR3 is 16 amino acids. Germline CDR1 SGHVS, CDR2 FNYEAQ. The CDR3: CASSYGGTGRGNTIYF.

This chain joins TRBV20-1 and TRBJ2-7; the TCRdb D gene call, TRBD2, has no DNA to confirm it. Germline lookup yields CDR1 DFQATT and CDR2 SNEGSKA (reference sequence). This CDR3 contains 18 residues. This CDR3 is CSARLAGGLSGISYEQYF.

The chain carries TRBV18 and TRBJ1-5; TCRdb lists TRBD1, though no DNA is available to test this call. CDR1 is KGHSH, CDR2 LQKENI, per germline. This CDR3 is built from 15 residues. The CDR3 loop is CASSPNRAGNQPQHF.

The chain links TRBV10-2 to TRBJ2-5; with no DNA, the TCRdb D assignment of TRBD1 cannot be verified. Germline V CDR1 and CDR2: WSHSY, SAAADI. The CDR3 runs to 12 residues. The CDR3 sequence: CASMVGGRLMYF.

This sequence joins TRBV7-9 and TRBJ2-5; checking the TCRdb D call of TRBD2 is not possible without DNA. Germline V gives CDR1 SEHNR, CDR2 FQNEAQ (reference sequence). The CDR3 is 16 amino acids. CDR3: CASSSGWRPNQETQYF.

The rearrangement links TRBV7-3 to TRBJ2-1; the D call from TCRdb, TRBD1, cannot be confirmed without DNA. The CDR3 is 13 amino acids. The germline V gene encodes CDR1 SGHTA and CDR2 FQGTGA. CDR3: CASSTGPGDEQFF.

J is TRBJ2-7 and V is TRBV20-1. This CDR3 spans 15 amino acids. In germline, CDR1 is DFQATT, CDR2 SNEGSKA (reference sequence). This chain's CDR3 is CSARDPQRELYEQYF.

The chain uses TRBV9 and TRBJ2-1; lacking DNA, the TRBD1 call made by TCRdb goes unchecked. The germline gives CDR1 SGDLS, CDR2 YYNGEE. The CDR3 is made up of 14 amino acids. CDR3 residues: CASSGTQGKNEQFF.

The rearrangement joins TRBV5-4 to TRBJ2-5; TCRdb's D gene call, TRBD1, goes unchecked for lack of DNA. The CDR3 extends over 13 amino acids. Germline lookup yields CDR1 SGHNT and CDR2 YYREEE (reference sequence). The CDR3 here is CASSPEPPGTQYF.

The V gene is TRBV12-2, the J gene TRBJ1-5; the D gene TCRdb calls, TRBD1, cannot be checked with no DNA. TRBV12-2 is designated a pseudogene. There are 16 residues in the CDR3. CDR3 region: CASRCLQDREYQPQHF.

CDR3: CSVNSGFGELFF. The chain carries TRBV29-1 and TRBJ2-2; TCRdb lists TRBD2, though no DNA is available to test this call. The CDR3 runs to 12 residues. Germline lookup yields CDR1 SQVTM and CDR2 ANQGSEA.

The chain combines TRBV20-1 with TRBJ2-2. The CDR3 loop spans 11 amino acids. In germline, CDR1 is DFQATT, CDR2 SNEGSKA (reference sequence). The CDR3 loop is CSARTRGELFF.

Here the CDR3 reads CASSPDRGANTGELFF. The chain combines TRBV4-3 with TRBJ2-2; lacking DNA, the TRBD1 call made by TCRdb goes unchecked. Germline V gives CDR1 LGHNA, CDR2 YSLEER. The CDR3 covers 16 residues.

V is TRBV30 and J is TRBJ1-5. The CDR3 covers 13 residues. In germline, CDR1 is GTSNPN, CDR2 SVGIG (reference sequence). The CDR3 sequence: CAWRTASNQPQHF.

The V and J genes are TRBV29-1 and TRBJ2-7; the D call from TCRdb, TRBD1, cannot be confirmed without DNA. The CDR3 runs 12 residues. Germline loops: CDR1 SQVTM, CDR2 ANQGSEA. The CDR3 loop is CSAMTGSYEQYF.

This rearrangement joins TRBV14 to TRBJ1-1. The germline gives CDR1 SGHDN, CDR2 FVKESK. The CDR3 is 15 residues long. The CDR3 loop reads CASSQETPVNTEAFF.